A single sample gave rise to the 5 T cell receptor beta chains below, sequenced in a study of T-cell reconstitution after alpha-beta-depleted transplantation in children. As it was prepared, the TCRbeta library received unique molecular identifiers. One entry per CDR3 protein, called by TCRdb with MiXCR from the PCR reads. In the table there are about 610,000 distinct CDR3 sequences, about 10% of which are singletons. The sequencing used PBMCs from the stem cell graft donor, collected from the stem cell graft. The receptors come from a human donor who donated a stem cell graft to a child with acute myeloid leukemia.

This clonotype has only a few counts. The rearrangement uses TRBV29-1 and TRBJ1-5, with 7 bases matching TRBD1. The CDR3 length is 13 residues. Germline V gene sequence: CDR1 SQVTM, CDR2 ANQGSEA. V lost 1 base to trimming and J lost 7 bases; unmatched junction nucleotides: 4. CDR3 amino acids: CSVEGQGGQPQHF. CDR3 sequence (DNA): TGCAGCGTTGAAGGGCAGGGGGGCCAGCCCCAGCATTTT.

The CDR3 bases are TGTGCCACCGTCACGGGAACAGATACGCAGTATTTT. This translates into CATVTGTDTQYF. V usage is TRBV27 and J usage is TRBJ2-3; D is possibly TRBD2 (5 bases). Trimming pared 10 bases from V and 3 bases from J, leaving 11 bases between. Germline V gene data show CDR1 as MNHEY and CDR2 as SMNVEV (reference sequence). This CDR3 is built from 12 residues.

This clonotype was detected ten times or more. This sequence joins TRBV7-2 and TRBJ2-7; D call uncertain. Germline V gene lookup returns CDR1 SGHTA and CDR2 FQGNSA. Trimming left V 5 bases short and J 3 bases short, with 5 bases between. The CDR3 runs 11 residues. The CDR3 here is CASSGDYEQYF. CDR3 coding DNA: TGTGCCAGCAGCGGGGACTACGAGCAGTACTTC.

The chain joins TRBV6-6 to TRBJ1-1; D unresolved. This CDR3 contains 13 residues. Looked up from germline, CDR1 is MNHNY and CDR2 is SVGAGI (reference sequence). V was pared by 5 bases and J by 5 bases, with 12 bases between. CDR3 in DNA: TGTGCCAGCAGTGGACCCCGGAGGACTGAAGCTTTCTTT. Protein product: CASSGPRRTEAFF.

The rearrangement uses TRBV9 and TRBJ2-7; tentative D call: TRBD1 (6 bases). The CDR3 consists of 14 residues. The V gene's germline CDR1 is SGDLS and CDR2 YYNGEE. The V and J ends lost 1 base and 2 bases respectively, with 10 bases between them. CDR3 sequence: CASSVSGVPYEQYF. CDR3 nucleotides: TGTGCCAGCAGCGTATCAGGGGTGCCCTACGAGCAGTACTTC.